These 10 T cell receptor beta chains were sequenced from one sample in a study of cytomegalovirus exposure and HLA in healthy donors. TCRdb's table, derived via immunoSEQ multiplex PCR, lists solely in-frame clones and lacks some. The data show approximately 120,000 clones, almost 90% seen once. Sequenced: PBMCs. These receptors were obtained from a woman aged 18-35 years in good health and CMV-seronegative.

This rearrangement joins TRBV27 to TRBJ2-7; weak D call: TRBD2 (5 bases). Germline V gene sequence: CDR1 MNHEY, CDR2 SMNVEV (reference sequence). V was trimmed by 5 bases and J by 3 bases, leaving 11 bases between them. This CDR3 is built from 13 residues. In nucleotides, the CDR3 is TGTGCCAGCAGTCCTCGGGATCGCTACGAGCAGTACTTC. Translated, it gives CASSPRDRYEQYF.

The chain uses TRBV7-9 and TRBJ1-2, with D unresolved. CDR3 length: 11 residues. Germline assignment: CDR1 SEHNR and CDR2 FQNEAQ (reference sequence). Trimming removed 1 base from V and 10 bases from J, with 7 bases in between. The DNA of the CDR3 is TGTGCCAGCAGCTTAGGAGAGGCCTACACCTTC. As protein: CASSLGEAYTF.

The chain couples TRBV5-6 to TRBJ1-1, with a possible D match to TRBD1 (6 bases). Trimming left V 1 base short and J 3 bases short, with 10 bases between. The length of the CDR3 is 14 residues. From germline, CDR1 is SGHDT and CDR2 YYEEEE. The CDR3: CASSLWTAYTEAFF. The CDR3 coding sequence is TGTGCCAGCAGCTTGTGGACAGCATACACTGAAGCTTTCTTT.

The V and J genes are TRBV5-1 and TRBJ2-1; 13 nucleotides line up with TRBD2. Germline CDR1 reads SGHRS; CDR2 reads YFSETQ. The CDR3 extends over 18 amino acids. V was pared by 2 bases and J by 6 bases, with 11 bases of the junction left unmatched. For the CDR3, the DNA is TGCGCCAGCAGCTTTGGGTTCGGGCGGACTAGCGGGAGCAATGAGCAGTTCTTC. It translates to CASSFGFGRTSGSNEQFF.

J is TRBJ1-5 and V is TRBV4-1, with unresolved D. Germline CDR1 MGHRA, CDR2 YSYEKL. Trimming took off 1 base at V and 2 bases at J, with 12 bases between the two ends. The CDR3 consists of 16 residues. CDR3 in amino acids: CASSQGLIEGNQPQHF. For the CDR3, the DNA is TGCGCCAGCAGCCAAGGACTGATCGAAGGCAATCAGCCCCAGCATTTT.

The chain recombines TRBV28 with TRBJ1-1; 7 bases map to TRBD1. V lost 7 bases and J lost 5; bases outside the gene matches: 4. Germline CDR1 reads MDHEN; CDR2 reads SYDVKM. CDR3 size: 12 residues. The CDR3 nucleotides are TGTGCCAGCATAGGGGGCGGGACTGAAGCTTTCTTT. It yields the protein CASIGGGTEAFF. Using reference TRBV28 and TRBJ1-1 for the parts outside the CDR3, the full variable domain is DVKVTQSSRYLVKRTGEKVFLECVQDMDHENMFWYRQDPGLGLRLIYFSYDVKMKEKGDIPEGYSVSREKKERFSLILESASTNQTSMYLCASIGGGTEAFFGQGTRLTVV.

CDR3 sequence (DNA): TGCGCCAGCAGCTTGAGCGGTGAGCAGTTCTTC. It codes for CASSLSGEQFF. The chain joins TRBV5-1 to TRBJ2-1; TRBD2 is a possible D gene (5 bases). Germline CDR1 is SGHRS and CDR2 is YFSETQ. The CDR3 totals 11 residues. The V gene lost 1 base and the J gene lost 9 bases, with 5 bases spanning the gap. Full variable domain (rest looked up from reference TRBV5-1 and TRBJ2-1): KAGVTQTPRYLIKTRGQQVTLSCSPISGHRSVSWYQQTPGQGLQFLFEYFSETQRNKGNFPGRFSGRQFSNSRSEMNVSTLELGDSALYLCASSLSGEQFFGPGTRLTVL.

This rearrangement joins TRBV7-3 to TRBJ2-7; 8 bases align to TRBD1. CDR1 SGHTA and CDR2 FQGTGA come from the germline V gene. CDR3 length equals 16 residues. Germline trimming cut 5 bases from V and 3 bases from J; bases unmatched to any gene: 12. CDR3 sequence (DNA): TGTGCCAGCAGCCCCTCTGGCGGGACAGGCCACTACGAGCAGTACTTC. Its protein is CASSPSGGTGHYEQYF.

The gene calls are TRBV28 and TRBJ1-4; unclear D gene. The CDR3 totals 13 residues. V lost 8 bases, J lost 0 bases, and 7 bases lay in between. Germline CDR1 reads MDHEN; CDR2 reads SYDVKM. CDR3 sequence: CASHGATNEKLFF. In nucleotides, the CDR3 is TGTGCCAGCCACGGAGCAACTAATGAAAAACTGTTTTTT.

This clone was detected once. The rearrangement links TRBV5-1 to TRBJ2-7, with 14 bases identical to TRBD2. The ends lost 2 bases at V and 0 bases at J; junction bases unmatched: 10. Germline V CDR1 and CDR2: SGHRS, YFSETQ. The CDR3 has 19 amino acids. The CDR3 sequence: CASSLPRTSGGYYSYEQYF. DNA for the CDR3: TGCGCCAGCAGCTTACCACGGACTAGCGGGGGGTATTACTCCTACGAGCAGTACTTC.